The table lists the clone carrying this T cell receptor (beta chain) with a few counts. This record belongs to a study of T cells in Graves' hyperthyroidism and ophthalmopathy. Hyperthyroidism, newly diagnosed and lasting under 2 months, affected patients aged 18 to 65. Exclusions: uncontrolled infection, other autoimmune disease, pregnancy, lactation. Orbital computed tomography and thyroid ultrasound, together with serum TRAb and thyroxine and clinical symptoms, were used for diagnoses. From roughly 10 ml of fresh peripheral blood, PBMCs were isolated. TCR beta CDR3 regions were amplified from RNA transcripts. HTBI primers were employed in a first-round RT-PCR of the TCR CDR3. Via MiXCR, TCRdb re-called the multiplex PCR reads, giving one row per CDR3 protein. Among hundreds of thousands of distinct CDR3 sequences listed, 35% to 45% were seen once. Germline loops: CDR1 SGHTA, CDR2 FQGTGA. Between the trimmed V and J ends, which lost 4 bases and 8 bases, there was a span of 15 bases. This CDR3 spans 15 amino acids.

Material for sequencing was blood. The V gene is TRBV7-3, the J gene TRBJ1-6; TRBD1 might be the D (6 bases). The sequence was collected from a man aged 18-30 years with Graves' hyperthyroidism. CDR3 sequence (DNA): TGTGCCAGCAGCTCAAGGGCGGGGGCCGATTCACCCCTCCACTTT. Its protein is CASSSRAGADSPLHF.